The next 32 T cell receptor beta chains were all read from a single sample in a study of monozygotic twins with cystic fibrosis. The method was immunoSEQ multiplex PCR; TCRdb's version includes in-frame clones alone and lacks a portion of them. Of around 26,000 clones in the sample, 96% were seen once. Material for sequencing was blood. Source of these receptors: a girl aged 2-15 years with cystic fibrosis.

V gene TRBV4-2 combines with J gene TRBJ2-7; no clear D. Germline CDR1 and CDR2: LGHNA and YNFKEQ. V shed 0 bases and J shed 3 bases, with 3 bases lying between them. The CDR3 is 12 residues long. The chain's CDR3 is CASSQDRYEQYF. The CDR3 DNA is TGTGCCAGCAGCCAAGATCGCTACGAGCAGTACTTC.

The chain employs TRBV5-1 and TRBJ2-5; 7 nucleotides match TRBD2. The CDR3 runs 14 residues. CDR1 is SGHRS and CDR2 is YFSETQ in the germline V gene. Unmatched junction bases numbered 4, after V lost 4 bases and J lost 1 base. CDR3 sequence: CASSVPSGQETQYF. CDR3 in DNA: TGCGCCAGCAGCGTTCCTAGCGGCCAAGAGACCCAGTACTTC.

The J gene is TRBJ2-5, the V gene TRBV7-2; maybe TRBD2 (6 bases). Germline V gene data show CDR1 as SGHTA and CDR2 as FQGNSA. Trimming removed 5 bases at V and 2 bases at J, with 15 bases between. The CDR3 is 15 residues long. CDR3 in amino acids: CASSRPPGLQETQYF. CDR3 nucleotide sequence: TGTGCCAGCAGCAGGCCTCCGGGACTGCAAGAGACCCAGTACTTC.

This chain uses TRBV5-4 with TRBJ2-2, with unresolved D. The CDR3 sequence is 13 residues long. Germline assignment: CDR1 SGHNT and CDR2 YYREEE (reference sequence). V lost 2 bases, J lost 4 bases, and 6 bases lay in between. The CDR3 DNA reads TGTGCCAGCAGCTTCCCGGGCACCGGGGAGCTGTTTTTT. Its translation: CASSFPGTGELFF.

The chain links TRBV18 to TRBJ2-7, with 11 bases matching TRBD1. The CDR3 totals 15 residues. The germline V gene encodes CDR1 KGHSH and CDR2 LQKENI. Trimming removed 5 bases from V and 2 bases from J; junction bases left unmatched: 5. The CDR3 region is CASSRGQGATYEQYF. In DNA form, the CDR3 reads TGTGCCAGCTCAAGAGGACAGGGGGCAACCTACGAGCAGTACTTC.

The rearrangement links TRBV21-1 to TRBJ2-7; TRBD1, the D gene given by the table, was not confirmed from the DNA. TRBV21-1 is an annotated pseudogene. The CDR3 spans 20 residues. The CDR3 loop reads CASSVHKDSATYYVTYEQYF. CDR3 nucleotides: TGTGCCAGCAGCGTACATAAGGACAGCGCCACCTACTATGTTACCTACGAGCAGTACTTC.

The genes are TRBV19 and TRBJ1-5; D is perhaps TRBD1 (6 bases). Per the germline V gene, CDR1 is LNHDA and CDR2 is SQIVND (reference sequence). Between the trimmed V and J ends, which lost 1 base and 12 bases, there was a span of 19 bases. The length of the CDR3 is 15 residues. DNA of the CDR3: TGTGCCAGTAGTATAGCAGGGTTGGGGGCCACATTCCAGCATTTT. Its protein is CASSIAGLGATFQHF.

The chain combines TRBV7-6 with TRBJ2-7; D assignment may be TRBD1 or TRBD2 (5 bases each). Trimming stripped 3 bases from V and 6 bases from J, with 12 bases between. The CDR3 spans 13 residues. From germline, CDR1 is SGHVS and CDR2 FNYEAQ. Here the CDR3 DNA reads TGTGCCAGCAGCTTGGGGGTTGCGGCCGAGCAGTACTTC. Encoded protein: CASSLGVAAEQYF.

The CDR3 DNA follows: TGTGCCAGCAGCCAAGACGGACAGGGTGCATATAGCAATCAGCCCCAGCATTTT. Translated, it gives CASSQDGQGAYSNQPQHF. The chain links TRBV4-2 to TRBJ1-5, with 8 bases identical to TRBD1. CDR3 length: 18 amino acids. Losses at the gene ends were 0 bases for V and 0 bases for J; bases not matched to a gene: 7. Per the germline V gene, CDR1 is LGHNA and CDR2 is YNFKEQ.

This sequence joins TRBV28 and TRBJ2-7, with TRBD2 matching over 7 bases. CDR1 and CDR2 from the germline V gene are MDHEN and SYDVKM. Trimming at V came to 9 bases and at J to 3 bases, leaving 8 bases not matched to a gene. The CDR3 spans 13 residues. The CDR3 DNA is TGTGCCAGTTCCTTGGCGGGGGACTACGAGCAGTACTTC. This translates into CASSLAGDYEQYF.

V is TRBV5-5 and J is TRBJ2-7; no reliable D call. CDR1 SGHKS and CDR2 YYEKEE come from the germline V gene (reference sequence). Trimming took off 4 bases at V and 2 bases at J, with 4 bases between the two ends. The CDR3 consists of 11 residues. The CDR3 loop is CASSPAYEQYF. The CDR3, as DNA: TGTGCCAGCAGCCCTGCCTACGAGCAGTACTTC.

This rearrangement joins TRBV29-1 to TRBJ2-1; 11 bases fit TRBD1. V gave up 7 bases and J gave up 6 bases; unmatched junction bases: 8. Germline CDR1 reads SQVTM; CDR2 reads ANQGSEA. CDR3 size: 14 residues. CDR3: CSGLGQGASNEQFF. For the CDR3, the DNA is TGCAGCGGGCTTGGACAGGGGGCCTCCAATGAGCAGTTCTTC.

The chain recombines TRBV5-1 with TRBJ1-4, with D perhaps TRBD1 (6 bases). V dropped 3 bases and J dropped 4 bases, with 19 bases sitting between them. The germline V gene has CDR1 SGHRS and CDR2 YFSETQ. The CDR3 consists of 17 residues. The CDR3 reads CASSWGPEGRLNEKLFF. CDR3 nucleotides: TGCGCCAGCAGCTGGGGGCCGGAGGGTCGGCTTAATGAAAAACTGTTTTTT.

This clone has a single count. The rearrangement links TRBV7-9 to TRBJ2-5; no firm D call. V lost 1 base, J lost 6 bases, and 18 bases lay in between. This CDR3 has 16 amino acids. Germline loops: CDR1 SEHNR, CDR2 FQNEAQ (reference sequence). The CDR3, as DNA: TGTGCCAGCAGCTTAGGTATCGGTGTCTTCAAGAAGACCCAGTACTTC. Translated, it gives CASSLGIGVFKKTQYF.

This rearrangement joins TRBV19 to TRBJ1-3; no clear D gene. This CDR3 has 16 residues. Deletions cut 4 bases from V and 0 bases from J, with 13 bases between. The V gene's germline CDR1 is LNHDA and CDR2 SQIVND (reference sequence). CDR3: CASSTQVSRSGNTIYF. The CDR3 DNA reads TGTGCCAGTAGTACCCAAGTTTCTCGCTCTGGAAACACCATATATTTT.

This rearrangement joins TRBV27 to TRBJ1-1; 12 positions agree with TRBD1. The V gene end was trimmed by 4 bases and the J gene end by 1 base; junction bases not matched to a gene: 10. This CDR3 contains 18 residues. CDR1 and CDR2 (germline): MNHEY, SMNVEV (reference sequence). CDR3 bases: TGTGCCAGCAGTTACTTGGCCGGGACAGGGGGCGCGAACACTGAAGCTTTCTTT. Protein product: CASSYLAGTGGANTEAFF.

The gene calls are TRBV5-8 and TRBJ2-5, with D possibly called TRBD1 or TRBD2 (5 bases each). From germline, CDR1 is SGHTS and CDR2 YDEGEE. The germline V and J ends were trimmed by 4 bases and 5 bases, with 18 bases remaining between them. CDR3 length: 15 amino acids. In DNA form, the CDR3 reads TGTGCCAGCAGCAGTGGGTCCGTCGAGGGGGAGACCCAGTACTTC. Translated: CASSSGSVEGETQYF.

The chain is built from TRBV29-1 and TRBJ1-5; TRBD1 agrees at 8 bases. V shed 0 bases, J shed 6 bases, and the junction held 13 bases outside the gene matches. Germline V CDR1 and CDR2: SQVTM, ANQGSEA. The CDR3 consists of 17 residues. The CDR3 sequence: CSVEDRKDRAIFQPQHF. The CDR3 region has the DNA TGCAGCGTTGAAGATCGAAAGGACAGGGCCATTTTTCAGCCCCAGCATTTT. Full variable domain (outside the CDR3, taken from reference TRBV29-1 and TRBJ1-5): SAVISQKPSRDICQRGTSLTIQCQVDSQVTMMFWYRQQPGQSLTLIATANQGSEATYESGFVIDKFPISRPNLTFSTLTVSNMSPEDSSIYLCSVEDRKDRAIFQPQHFGDGTRLSIL.

This clone was recorded only once. The rearrangement uses TRBV18 and TRBJ2-4; 8 positions agree with TRBD2. Germline CDR1 is KGHSH and CDR2 is LQKENI. The V gene end was trimmed by 2 bases and the J gene end by 0 bases; junction bases not matched to a gene: 6. This CDR3 spans 17 amino acids. CDR3 nucleotide sequence: TGTGCCAGCTCACCAGCACTAGCGGAACTAGCCAAAAACATTCAGTACTTC. Translating it yields CASSPALAELAKNIQYF.

V usage is TRBV28 and J usage is TRBJ2-5, with D possibly matching TRBD1 (5 bases). CDR1 and CDR2 (germline): MDHEN, SYDVKM. The CDR3 has 11 residues. The V end lost 7 bases, the J end lost 9 bases, and 12 bases lay between the germline ends. The chain's CDR3 is CASTTEGAQYF. The CDR3 nucleotides are TGTGCCAGCACCACGGAAGGGGCCCAGTACTTC.

V is TRBV11-2 and J is TRBJ1-3; unclear D gene. Germline CDR1 reads SGHAT; CDR2 reads FQNNGV. V was cut by 5 bases and J by 2 bases, with 25 bases left in between. The CDR3 spans 19 residues. CDR3 sequence: CASSPERIRGDLTGNTIYF. The CDR3 nucleotides read TGTGCCAGCAGCCCCGAACGTATACGTGGGGATTTGACTGGAAACACCATATATTTT.

The CDR3 coding sequence is TGTGCCAGCAGCCCCCGGGACAGGGCGTACGAGCAGTACTTC. It is translated as CASSPRDRAYEQYF. The rearrangement joins TRBV7-9 to TRBJ2-7; 9 nucleotides match TRBD1. CDR3 length: 14 residues. The junction had 6 bases not matched to a gene; V was cut back by 5 bases and J by 4 bases. Germline loops: CDR1 SEHNR, CDR2 FQNEAQ (reference sequence).

V is TRBV28 and J is TRBJ1-2; unclear D gene. V lost 1 base and J 1 base, leaving 4 bases between the germline ends. CDR1 MDHEN and CDR2 SYDVKM come from the germline V gene. This CDR3 has 13 residues. CDR3 protein: CASSLLDNYGYTF. CDR3 nucleotides: TGTGCCAGCAGTTTATTGGATAACTATGGCTACACCTTC.

The genes are TRBV9 and TRBJ1-1; no firm D call. Germline V CDR1 and CDR2: SGDLS, YYNGEE. This CDR3 contains 13 residues. V dropped 0 bases and J dropped 5 bases, with 8 bases sitting between them. As DNA, the CDR3 is TGTGCCAGCAGCGTAGCTACTCGGACTGAAGCTTTCTTT. Translated, it gives CASSVATRTEAFF.

This rearrangement joins TRBV5-8 to TRBJ1-2; 10 positions agree with TRBD1. CDR3 size: 15 residues. V lost 4 bases, J lost 4 bases, and 7 bases stayed unmatched. CDR1 and CDR2 (germline): SGHTS, YDEGEE. The CDR3 DNA follows: TGTGCCAGCAGCCTCCGGGACAGGGGATTCTATGGCTACACCTTC. Translating gives CASSLRDRGFYGYTF.

This clone showed up just once. The V gene is TRBV6-5, the J gene TRBJ1-2; D is possibly TRBD1 (6 bases). Trimming took 4 bases from V and 3 from J, leaving 15 bases between them. The CDR3 covers 15 residues. Per the germline V gene, CDR1 is MNHEY and CDR2 is SVGAGI. CDR3 nucleotides: TGTGCCAGCAGTTGGGGGCAAGGGACTGACTATGGCTACACCTTC. Translation gives CASSWGQGTDYGYTF.

This clone was picked up one time. The rearrangement joins TRBV4-1 to TRBJ2-7; TRBD1 might be the D (6 bases). Germline assignment: CDR1 MGHRA and CDR2 YSYEKL. Trimming took 0 bases from V and 2 from J, leaving 17 bases between them. This CDR3 region has 17 residues. The CDR3 DNA sequence: TGCGCCAGCAGCCAAGATAAGTCGTACAGGGCAGCCTACGAGCAGTACTTC. The encoded protein is CASSQDKSYRAAYEQYF.

The rearrangement uses TRBV5-1 and TRBJ2-7; D call uncertain. Germline CDR1 and CDR2: SGHRS and YFSETQ. CDR3 length equals 13 residues. The V end was cut by 0 bases, the J end by 4 bases, with 8 bases between. The CDR3 nucleotides are TGCGCCAGCAGCTTGGCCTTTTTTTACGAGCAGTACTTC. Translating gives CASSLAFFYEQYF.

The chain links TRBV6-6 to TRBJ1-4; D is possibly TRBD1 (5 bases). Germline CDR1 and CDR2: MNHNY and SVGAGI (reference sequence). V was pared by 7 bases and J by 7 bases, with 22 bases between. This CDR3 is built from 16 residues. The CDR3: CASKGARDPPSEKLFF. The CDR3 nucleotides are TGTGCCAGCAAAGGCGCCAGGGACCCCCCCTCTGAAAAACTGTTTTTT.

This clone was counted a single time. The CDR3 here is CASSPGQGVDTQYF. For the CDR3, the DNA is TGTGCCAGCAGCCCGGGACAGGGTGTAGATACGCAGTATTTT. The chain has TRBV9 and TRBJ2-3; TRBD1 aligns across 9 bases. After removal of 4 bases from V and 5 bases from J, the junction contained 5 bases not matched to a gene. Germline V gene sequence: CDR1 SGDLS, CDR2 YYNGEE. This CDR3 has 14 amino acids.

The rearrangement links TRBV1 to TRBJ1-1; the table gives TRBD1 as D, unverified against the DNA. TRBV1 is a pseudogene locus. The CDR3 has 16 residues. CDR3 sequence (DNA): TGCACCAGCAGCCGAGGCACCAGGGAAGGTTGTACTGAAGCTTTCTTT. Its protein product is CTSSRGTREGCTEAFF.

J is TRBJ2-3 and V is TRBV7-9; 13 nucleotides line up with TRBD2. Germline lookup yields CDR1 SEHNR and CDR2 FQNEAQ (reference sequence). The CDR3 is 16 residues long. Trimming at V came to 5 bases and at J to 4 bases, leaving 6 bases not matched to a gene. DNA for the CDR3: TGTGCCAGCAGCCCAACTAGCGGGAGGGTGGCAGATACGCAGTATTTT. As protein: CASSPTSGRVADTQYF.